Listed below are T cell receptor beta chains from one sample, sequenced in a study of blood T cell repertoires in COVID-19. Clones were sequenced by immunoSEQ multiplex PCR, and TCRdb holds only the in-frame ones, with some missing. The profile shows some 180,000 clones, around nine tenths of them singletons. Material: peripheral blood. These receptors originate from a man aged 50 or older with acute or convalescent COVID-19. CDR3s include the opening cysteine and the closing phenylalanine or tryptophan. D genes are given only for firm matches. Rows give clone size only sometimes, using once, few, many, or a class for an expanded clone.

TRBJ2-2	TRBV9	.	.	TGTGCCAGCAGCCCCACCCCTCTCCCTGTGAGCGTGGTCGGGGAGCTGTTTTTT	CASSPTPLPVSVVGELFF
TRBJ2-2	TRBV2	TRBD1	.	TGTGCCAGTCAAAAGGGGCAGGGGGCCTCCGGGGAGCTGTTTTTT	CASQKGQGASGELFF
TRBJ2-5	TRBV24-1	TRBD2	.	TGTGCCACCAGTGATTTGGGCGGGAGTAAGGAGACCCAGTACTTC	CATSDLGGSKETQYF
TRBJ1-3	TRBV5-6	.	once	TGTGCCAGCACCTCTGTTGGAGGGAACTCTGGAAACACCATATATTTT	CASTSVGGNSGNTIYF
TRBJ1-3	TRBV5-1	.	.	TGCGCCAGCAGCTTGGGGAGACCCCACTCTGGAAACACCATATATTTT	CASSLGRPHSGNTIYF
TRBJ2-5	TRBV4-3	.	.	TGCGCCAGCAGCCAAGATAAAACGGGTTGGGAGACCCAGTACTTC	CASSQDKTGWETQYF
TRBJ2-5	TRBV30	.	.	TGTGCCTGGAGTGTACGAAGAGGGTTCCAAGAGACCCAGTACTTC	CAWSVRRGFQETQYF
TRBJ2-1	TRBV7-3	.	few	TGTGCCAGCAGCTACGGACTGAACAATGAGCAGTTCTTC	CASSYGLNNEQFF
TRBJ1-3	TRBV19	TRBD1	.	TGTGCCAGTAGTATCGGGACAGCACCCTCTGGAAACACCATATATTTT	CASSIGTAPSGNTIYF
TRBJ1-4	TRBV19	TRBD1	.	TGTGCCAGTAGTTTTTACCCGGGACAGGGGGACAAACTGTTTTTT	CASSFYPGQGDKLFF
TRBJ1-5	TRBV27	.	.	TGTGCCAGCAGTTTATACGGGACAAGAAATCAGCCCCAGCATTTT	CASSLYGTRNQPQHF
TRBJ1-1	TRBV9	TRBD1	.	TGTGCCAGCAGCTCGACAGGGAGGACTGAAGCTTTCTTT	CASSSTGRTEAFF
TRBJ2-2	TRBV18	.	.	TGTGCCAGCTCACCACCGGCGGGCCTCAACACCGGGGAGCTGTTTTTT	CASSPPAGLNTGELFF
TRBJ2-1	TRBV4-1	TRBD2	.	TGCGCCAGCAGCCAAGGTCTAGCGGGAGGCAATGAGCAGTTCTTC	CASSQGLAGGNEQFF
TRBJ1-1	TRBV7-3	.	.	TGTGCCAGCAGCTTCAGTGCGGATGAAGCTTTCTTT	CASSFSADEAFF
TRBJ2-2	TRBV30	TRBD2	once	TGTGCCTGGAGTCGCTCTGTGGGAGGGACGAACACCGGGGAGCTGTTTTTT	CAWSRSVGGTNTGELFF
TRBJ2-1	TRBV28	TRBD1	.	TGTGCCAGCAGGGGACAGGGGACGGGGAATGAGCAGTTCTTC	CASRGQGTGNEQFF
TRBJ1-2	TRBV20-1	.	.	TGCAGTGCTAGTACAGGCTCACTTGGTGGCTACACCTTC	CSASTGSLGGYTF
TRBJ2-3	TRBV29-1	TRBD2	.	TGCAGCGTTGAATGGGCGGGAGGGCCAGCAGATACGCAGTATTTT	CSVEWAGGPADTQYF
TRBJ1-5	TRBV28	TRBD1	.	TGTGCCAGCAGTCCAGGGACAGGGCCTAGCAATCAGCCCCAGCATTTT	CASSPGTGPSNQPQHF
TRBJ1-4	TRBV7-9	TRBD1	.	TGTGCCAGCAGCTTAGTTGGACAGGGTGACGAAAAACTGTTTTTT	CASSLVGQGDEKLFF
TRBJ2-5	TRBV28	TRBD2	.	TGTGCCAGCAGTTTATCGGGGGGAGGAAGGGAGACCCAGTACTTC	CASSLSGGGRETQYF
TRBJ1-1	TRBV18	.	.	TGTGCCAGCTCACCAAAGGAACAGGGAAACACTGAAGCTTTCTTT	CASSPKEQGNTEAFF
TRBJ2-7	TRBV2	.	.	TGTGCCAGCAGGGTTGGGGGAGGTGGCGCCCACGAGCAGTACTTC	CASRVGGGGAHEQYF
TRBJ2-3	TRBV9	.	.	TGTGCCAGCAGCGTAGAACAGAAGTACACAGATACGCAGTATTTT	CASSVEQKYTDTQYF
TRBJ2-5	TRBV5-1	TRBD1	.	TGCGCCAGCAGCCCCGGGACAGGGGGAGAGACCCAGTACTTC	CASSPGTGGETQYF
TRBJ1-6	TRBV15	.	.	TGTGCCACCAGCAGAGATCCCTACGGGACATTGGATTCACCCCTCCACTTT	CATSRDPYGTLDSPLHF
TRBJ1-2	TRBV28	.	once	TGTGCCAGCAGTTCGCCCTCGGACAGCGGCTATGGCTACACCTTC	CASSSPSDSGYGYTF